These 2 T cell receptor beta chains share one sample of origin, sequenced in a study of T cells after posttransplantation cyclophosphamide (dated by TCRdb to the mid-2010s). The meaning of the sample's treatment or condition label: high-dose cyclophosphamide on days +3 and +4 as single-agent GVHD prophylaxis. For conditioning, the PTCy patients got busulfan and fludarabine, then a related or unrelated marrow graft, followed by cyclophosphamide on days +3 and +4. The library was made by the immunoSEQ multiplex PCR assay. The clones in this table, taken by TCRdb from immuneACCESS, are in-frame only. Not every clone is retained; where verified, under half of the shortfall comes from an unresolved V gene, and the cause of the rest is unknown. Present in this sample are 5,500 to 6,500 clones, approximately 84% of which were seen just once. The biggest ten clones account for 27% of the sample. The specimen was CD8+ T cells sorted from PBMCs, collected 1,300 to 1,500 days after allogeneic stem cell transplant with posttransplant cyclophosphamide. These receptors were obtained from a female patient aged 45-65 years who received an allogeneic stem cell transplant from a related donor, was CMV-positive, and had no GVHD. Following a transplant, some T lymphocytes may have been derived from the graft donor.

This clone was observed a handful of times. The V call is TRBV4-1, the J call TRBJ2-3; no definite D call. V lost 4 bases, J lost 2 bases, and 16 bases lay in between. The CDR3 is 16 amino acids. Germline-derived CDR1 and CDR2 are MGHRA and YSYEKL. The CDR3 protein is CASSPSLGEDTDTQYF. Written as DNA, the CDR3 is TGCGCCAGCAGCCCCAGCCTAGGTGAAGACACAGATACGCAGTATTTT.

The chain carries TRBV6-5 and TRBJ1-2, with 8 bases that match TRBD1. Germline CDR1 and CDR2: MNHEY and SVGAGI. V shed 1 base and J 4 bases; nucleotides not matched to a gene: 8. The CDR3 extends over 16 amino acids. Here the CDR3 reads CASSYLNLQGVYGYTF. The CDR3 coding sequence is TGTGCCAGCAGTTACTTGAATCTACAGGGGGTCTATGGCTACACCTTC.